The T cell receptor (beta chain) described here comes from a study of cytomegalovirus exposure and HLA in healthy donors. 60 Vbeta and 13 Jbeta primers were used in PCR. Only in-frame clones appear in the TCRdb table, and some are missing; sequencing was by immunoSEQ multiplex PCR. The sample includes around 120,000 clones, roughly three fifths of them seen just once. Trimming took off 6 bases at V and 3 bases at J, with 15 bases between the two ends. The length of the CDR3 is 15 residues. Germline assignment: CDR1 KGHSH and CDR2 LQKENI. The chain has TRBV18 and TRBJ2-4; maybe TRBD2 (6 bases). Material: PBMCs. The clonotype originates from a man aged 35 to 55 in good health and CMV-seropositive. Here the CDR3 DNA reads TGTGCCAGCTCGCCTTCCGGGAGCGGCAAAAACATTCAGTACTTC. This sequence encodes CASSPSGSGKNIQYF.